This passage covers 20 T cell receptor beta chains from one sample sequenced in a study of early T cells in non-severe SARS-CoV-2 infection. TCRdb re-called the 5' RACE reads with MiXCR, one entry per CDR3 protein. The sample comprises around 57,000 distinct CDR3 sequences, about an eighth of which are singletons, and 4% to 5% rests with the top ten. The sequenced sample was whole blood. These receptors were obtained from an adult who was a healthcare worker with PCR-confirmed SARS-CoV-2 infection or an uninfected control (not recorded which).

This clonotype showed up just a few times. V usage is TRBV3-2 and J usage is TRBJ2-4; the table gives TRBD2 as D, unverified against the DNA. TRBV3-2 is a recognized pseudogene. This CDR3 is built from 16 residues. CDR3 in DNA: TGTGCCAGCAGCCAGCGGGGGGGTGAGGCCAAAAACATTCAGTACTTC. It specifies CASSQRGGEAKNIQYF.

The rearrangement uses TRBV5-4 and TRBJ2-7; D is tentatively TRBD1 or TRBD2 (5 bases each). Germline V gene sequence: CDR1 SGHNT, CDR2 YYREEE (reference sequence). V dropped 3 bases and J dropped 4 bases, with 14 bases sitting between them. The length of the CDR3 is 14 residues. The CDR3 is CASSSRAGTYEQYF. The DNA for the CDR3 is TGTGCCAGCAGCTCCCGGGCTGGGACGTACGAGCAGTACTTC.

This clonotype occurred many times. J is TRBJ2-1 and V is TRBV10-3; D remains ambiguous. CDR1 is ENHRY, CDR2 SYGVKD, per germline. This CDR3 has 15 amino acids. Between the trimmed V and J ends, which lost 2 bases and 4 bases, there was a span of 12 bases. CDR3 protein: CAISEDRTEYNEQFF. The CDR3 nucleotides read TGTGCCATCAGTGAGGACCGTACTGAGTACAATGAGCAGTTCTTC.

The J gene is TRBJ2-2, the V gene TRBV30, with D perhaps matching TRBD1 (6 bases). This CDR3 is built from 13 residues. Trimming shortened V by 1 base and J by 13 bases, and 16 bases separated the two germline ends. Looked up from germline, CDR1 is GTSNPN and CDR2 is SVGIG (reference sequence). The CDR3 region is CAWSGTLQGGLFF. CDR3 DNA: TGTGCCTGGAGTGGAACATTACAGGGTGGGCTGTTTTTT.

This clonotype was recorded many times. This chain joins TRBV28 and TRBJ2-1; 9 bases agree with TRBD2. The V segment lost 4 bases and the J segment 3 bases; nucleotides outside the gene matches: 7. This CDR3 is 16 amino acids long. Germline CDR1 MDHEN, CDR2 SYDVKM. The CDR3 here is CASSSPSGTNYNEQFF. The DNA for the CDR3 is TGTGCCAGCAGTTCCCCTAGCGGGACCAACTACAATGAGCAGTTCTTC.

Many counts were recorded for this clonotype. The chain recombines TRBV18 with TRBJ1-1; 8 bases fit TRBD1. The V gene's germline CDR1 is KGHSH and CDR2 LQKENI. After removal of 4 bases from V and 2 bases from J, the junction contained 12 bases not matched to a gene. CDR3 length: 17 amino acids. The CDR3 loop is CASSHEYRGYSNTEAFF. The CDR3, as DNA: TGTGCCAGCTCACACGAGTACAGGGGGTATTCTAACACTGAAGCTTTCTTT.

With respect to this clonotype: A read error may be the cause here, since a much bigger clone is one base away. The chain links TRBV4-2 to TRBJ1-2; no reliable D call. The CDR3 is 14 amino acids. Trimming removed 0 bases from V and 1 base from J, with 6 bases in between. CDR1 and CDR2 (germline): LGHNA, YNFKEQ. Here the CDR3 DNA reads TGTGCCAGCAGCCAAGAAATAGTTAACTATGGCTACACCTTC. It specifies CASSQEIVNYGYTF.

The table lists this clonotype with many counts. The rearrangement links TRBV7-9 to TRBJ2-4; the match to TRBD1 covers 10 bases. CDR3 length equals 18 residues. In germline, CDR1 is SEHNR, CDR2 FQNEAQ (reference sequence). V lost 0 bases and J lost 2; bases outside the gene matches: 7. The CDR3 DNA sequence: TGTGCCAGCAGCTTAGCGAAGGGACAGGGGATAACCAAAAACATTCAGTACTTC. Protein sequence: CASSLAKGQGITKNIQYF.

This chain links TRBV20-1 with TRBJ2-3, with TRBD1 identical over 8 bases. The CDR3 is 15 residues long. Germline CDR1 is DFQATT and CDR2 is SNEGSKA (reference sequence). After removal of 6 bases from V and 6 bases from J, the junction contained 14 bases not matched to a gene. The CDR3 DNA sequence: TGCAGTGCCCCCGAGGCCACAGGGGGAGTGGATACGCAGTATTTT. It specifies CSAPEATGGVDTQYF.

The sample holds many counts of this clonotype. The rearrangement joins TRBV20-1 to TRBJ2-3, with TRBD2 matching over 9 bases. Germline values: CDR1 DFQATT, CDR2 SNEGSKA (reference sequence). V lost 4 bases to trimming and J lost 4 bases; unmatched junction nucleotides: 9. The CDR3 spans 15 residues. CDR3: CSAMGIAGVADTQYF. CDR3 coding DNA: TGCAGTGCTATGGGGATAGCGGGAGTCGCAGATACGCAGTATTTT.

This clonotype was counted at least ten times. The chain joins TRBV7-2 to TRBJ1-2; no definite D call. Germline V gene lookup returns CDR1 SGHTA and CDR2 FQGNSA. This CDR3 has 12 amino acids. Between the trimmed V and J ends, which lost 1 base and 6 bases, there was a span of 6 bases. The CDR3 protein is CASSLETDGYTF. The CDR3 DNA follows: TGTGCCAGCAGCTTAGAAACGGATGGCTACACCTTC.

This clonotype was detected a few times. The chain joins TRBV25-1 to TRBJ1-1, with 10 nucleotides matching TRBD1. The CDR3 sequence is 13 residues long. Trimming removed 6 bases from V and 4 bases from J; junction bases left unmatched: 2. The germline CDR1 and CDR2 sequences are MGHDK and SYGVNS. CDR3 DNA sequence: TGTGCCAGCAGAGGACAGGGGGGCACTGAAGCTTTCTTT. Protein sequence: CASRGQGGTEAFF.

This sequence joins TRBV20-1 and TRBJ2-3, with 7 nucleotides matching TRBD2. From germline, CDR1 is DFQATT and CDR2 SNEGSKA (reference sequence). The CDR3 length is 16 residues. Trimming removed 0 bases from V and 0 bases from J; junction bases left unmatched: 6. CDR3 DNA sequence: TGCAGTGCTAGAGATCTGCTAGCGGCTAGCACAGATACGCAGTATTTT. This gives the protein CSARDLLAASTDTQYF.

Many counts were recorded for this clonotype. This chain uses TRBV18 with TRBJ1-2; D unresolved. This CDR3 comprises 13 residues. V dropped 2 bases and J dropped 4 bases, with 8 bases sitting between them. The germline V gene has CDR1 KGHSH and CDR2 LQKENI. This CDR3 is CASSPGLGYGYTF. CDR3 coding DNA: TGTGCCAGCTCACCAGGGTTAGGCTATGGCTACACCTTC.

The rearrangement joins TRBV6-6 to TRBJ1-5, with 7 bases matching TRBD1. With 6 bases clipped from V and 6 bases from J, the junction kept 5 bases outside the gene matches. CDR3 length: 13 residues. Germline loops: CDR1 MNHNY, CDR2 SVGAGI (reference sequence). The CDR3 DNA reads TGTGCCAGCAGGGGAGGGGGCGGTCAGCCCCAGCATTTT. This translates into CASRGGGGQPQHF.

The chain is built from TRBV5-1 and TRBJ1-2; D not resolved. The CDR3 sequence is 13 residues long. V was shortened by 0 bases and J by 6 bases, with 9 bases between the two germline ends. The germline V gene has CDR1 SGHRS and CDR2 YFSETQ. The CDR3 reads CASSLAGRDGYTF. The CDR3 bases are TGCGCCAGCAGCTTGGCGGGAAGGGATGGCTACACCTTC.

This clonotype was detected only a few times. The rearrangement joins TRBV19 to TRBJ2-7; 8 bases are a match to TRBD1. This CDR3 contains 14 residues. Trimming removed 2 bases from V and 2 bases from J; junction bases left unmatched: 2. Per the germline V gene, CDR1 is LNHDA and CDR2 is SQIVND (reference sequence). As DNA, the CDR3 is TGTGCCAGTAGTATAACAGGGGGTCCCTACGAGCAGTACTTC. This gives the protein CASSITGGPYEQYF. Filled out from reference TRBV19 and TRBJ2-7, the complete variable domain reads DGGITQSPKYLFRKEGQNVTLSCEQNLNHDAMYWYRQDPGQGLRLIYYSQIVNDFQKGDIAEGYSVSREKKESFPLTVTSAQKNPTAFYLCASSITGGPYEQYFGPGTRLTVT.

The sample holds a few counts of this clonotype. The genes are TRBV11-2 and TRBJ1-3; D not certain. Trimming took 0 bases from V and 0 from J, leaving 12 bases between them. Germline V lookup: CDR1 SGHAT, CDR2 FQNNGV. The CDR3 consists of 17 residues. CDR3 loop: CASSLEIGGFSGNTIYF. As DNA, the CDR3 is TGTGCCAGCAGCTTAGAGATTGGAGGGTTCTCTGGAAACACCATATATTTT.

This clonotype was picked up many times. CDR3 sequence: CASGRVFTDTQYF. DNA of the CDR3: TGTGCCAGCGGAAGGGTTTTCACAGATACGCAGTATTTT. The chain recombines TRBV6-2 or TRBV6-3 with TRBJ2-3, with D hard to call. CDR3 length: 13 amino acids. Germline V lookup: CDR1 MNHEY, CDR2 SVGEGT. The V end lost 8 bases, the J end lost 2 bases, and 11 bases lay between the germline ends.

This clonotype occurred many times. This chain links TRBV5-8 with TRBJ2-1, with D perhaps matching TRBD1 (6 bases). V was trimmed by 2 bases and J by 9 bases, leaving 12 bases between them. The CDR3 loop spans 13 amino acids. Germline CDR1 SGHTS, CDR2 YDEGEE. In DNA form, the CDR3 reads TGTGCCAGCAGCTTTTATCAGGGGAGTGAGCAGTTCTTC. Protein sequence: CASSFYQGSEQFF.